The source of this T cell receptor beta chain is a study of control samples from healthy donors and cancer patients. The assay was immunoSEQ multiplex PCR, and TCRdb's table has in-frame clones only and misses some. Among hundreds of thousands of clones listed, roughly 90% were seen once. Germline V gene lookup returns CDR1 SGDLS and CDR2 YYNGEE. V lost 6 bases and J lost 4; bases outside the gene matches: 15. This CDR3 has 16 amino acids. The source of this sequence is a man aged 40-49 years with head and neck cancer. The chain carries TRBV9 and TRBJ1-2, with 7 bases matching TRBD1. Specimen: PBMCs. CDR3 bases: TGTGCCAGCACCGAAAGTCCGGGACAGACAACCTATGGCTACACCTTC. It translates to CASTESPGQTTYGYTF.